The next 31 T cell receptor beta chains were all read from a single sample in a study of T cell responses to AZD1222 COVID-19 vaccine. Here immunoSEQ multiplex PCR was the method, and the copy in TCRdb shows in-frame clones only, minus some. This sample yields about 92,000 clones, of which around nine tenths are seen a single time; 9% to 12% belongs to the top ten. The sample in question was peripheral blood, obtained on day 0 of MenACWY control vaccination. The origin of the receptors is an adult in good health.

This chain joins TRBV28 and TRBJ1-3; the D is unclear. CDR1 is MDHEN and CDR2 is SYDVKM in the germline V gene. The CDR3 contains 12 residues. Deletions cut 6 bases from V and 4 bases from J, with 7 bases between. The CDR3 sequence is CASRGGGNTIYF. CDR3 nucleotide sequence: TGTGCCAGCAGGGGCGGGGGAAACACCATATATTTT. Complete variable domain (other parts from reference TRBV28 and TRBJ1-3): DVKVTQSSRYLVKRTGEKVFLECVQDMDHENMFWYRQDPGLGLRLIYFSYDVKMKEKGDIPEGYSVSREKKERFSLILESASTNQTSMYLCASRGGGNTIYFGEGSWLTVV.

The chain is built from TRBV5-4 and TRBJ1-5, with D possibly matching TRBD1 (5 bases). V shed 0 bases and J shed 5 bases, with 9 bases lying between them. The CDR3 consists of 14 residues. The germline V gene encodes CDR1 SGHNT and CDR2 YYREEE (reference sequence). The CDR3 bases are TGTGCCAGCAGCTTGGCAGGGTTGGATCAGCCCCAGCATTTT. Translating it yields CASSLAGLDQPQHF. Full variable domain (outside the CDR3, taken from reference TRBV5-4 and TRBJ1-5): ETGVTQSPTHLIKTRGQQVTLRCSSQSGHNTVSWYQQALGQGPQFIFQYYREEENGRGNFPPRFSGLQFPNYSSELNVNALELDDSALYLCASSLAGLDQPQHFGDGTRLSIL.

The chain joins TRBV28 to TRBJ1-4; D gene uncertain. The length of the CDR3 is 14 residues. Trimming pared 2 bases from V and 8 bases from J, leaving 12 bases between. Germline V gene sequence: CDR1 MDHEN, CDR2 SYDVKM. The CDR3 sequence: CASSLGPSTEKLFF. CDR3 coding DNA: TGTGCCAGCAGTTTAGGGCCCAGCACCGAAAAACTGTTTTTT.

The rearrangement joins TRBV24-1 to TRBJ1-5; the D gene is possibly TRBD1 (5 bases). This CDR3 region has 15 residues. CDR1 and CDR2 from the germline V gene are KGHDR and SFDVKD. Trimming stripped 4 bases from V and 3 bases from J, with 12 bases between. The CDR3 nucleotides are TGTGCCACCAGTGAGTCAGGGCAACCCAATCAGCCCCAGCATTTT. It is translated as CATSESGQPNQPQHF.

The CDR3 coding sequence is TGTGCCAGTAGCCCCCAAGCAGGACGTGATGAAAAACTGTTTTTT. Translated: CASSPQAGRDEKLFF. The chain recombines TRBV19 with TRBJ1-4, with no clear D. V lost 6 bases and J 6 bases, leaving 17 bases between the germline ends. The CDR3 covers 15 residues. Germline CDR1 reads LNHDA; CDR2 reads SQIVND (reference sequence).

The chain is built from TRBV9 and TRBJ1-6; TRBD1 agrees at 9 bases. Germline V gene sequence: CDR1 SGDLS, CDR2 YYNGEE. This CDR3 is 16 amino acids long. V was pared by 3 bases and J by 7 bases, with 8 bases of the junction left unmatched. The CDR3 here is CASSASGGQGNSPLHF. CDR3 DNA: TGTGCCAGCAGCGCGAGCGGGGGACAGGGAAATTCACCCCTCCACTTT.

This rearrangement joins TRBV5-4 to TRBJ2-5, with 7 bases aligning to TRBD1. This CDR3 spans 15 amino acids. Germline V gene sequence: CDR1 SGHNT, CDR2 YYREEE (reference sequence). Trimming removed 3 bases from V and 5 bases from J; junction bases left unmatched: 10. The CDR3 DNA follows: TGTGCCAGCAGCTCAAGACAGGGAAGTTGGGAGACCCAGTACTTC. This codes for CASSSRQGSWETQYF. Looking up the rest from reference TRBV5-4 and TRBJ2-5 gives the full variable domain: ETGVTQSPTHLIKTRGQQVTLRCSSQSGHNTVSWYQQALGQGPQFIFQYYREEENGRGNFPPRFSGLQFPNYSSELNVNALELDDSALYLCASSSRQGSWETQYFGPGTRLLVL.

The chain combines TRBV29-1 with TRBJ2-2; D is perhaps TRBD1 or TRBD2 (5 bases each). The ends were cut back, 4 bases at V and 5 bases at J, with 11 bases in the middle. Per germline, CDR1 SQVTM and CDR2 ANQGSEA. The CDR3 length is 13 residues. The CDR3 loop reads CSVGWGGTGELFF. For the CDR3, the DNA is TGCAGCGTTGGATGGGGCGGGACCGGGGAGCTGTTTTTT.

The rearrangement uses TRBV24-1 and TRBJ2-3, with TRBD1 matching 8 bases. This CDR3 region has 14 residues. Looked up from germline, CDR1 is KGHDR and CDR2 is SFDVKD. V trimming: 9 bases; J trimming: 0 bases; junction bases outside the gene matches: 4. The CDR3 DNA reads as TGTGCCACCTCCGACAGGGGAAGCACAGATACGCAGTATTTT. It yields the protein CATSDRGSTDTQYF.

This chain uses TRBV11-2 with TRBJ1-5, with 10 bases fitting TRBD1. Germline V gene lookup returns CDR1 SGHAT and CDR2 FQNNGV. V trimming: 5 bases; J trimming: 0 bases; junction bases outside the gene matches: 7. The CDR3 runs 17 residues. In nucleotides, the CDR3 is TGTGCCAGCAGCCAGGGACAGGGGTTGAGTAGCAATCAGCCCCAGCATTTT. Its translation is CASSQGQGLSSNQPQHF.

J is TRBJ2-7 and V is TRBV11-3; no firm D call. The CDR3 consists of 13 residues. Trimming left V 0 bases short and J 7 bases short, with 10 bases between. Germline values: CDR1 SGHNT, CDR2 YENEEA. In nucleotides, the CDR3 is TGTGCCAGCAGCTTAGATCCTATGAGAGAGCAGTACTTC. It translates to CASSLDPMREQYF.

The chain employs TRBV18 and TRBJ1-3; D call uncertain. The germline V and J ends were trimmed by 2 bases and 0 bases, with 14 bases remaining between them. The CDR3 length is 17 residues. The V gene's germline CDR1 is KGHSH and CDR2 LQKENI. The CDR3 is CASSPEVPDASGNTIYF. CDR3 DNA: TGTGCCAGCTCACCAGAGGTCCCGGACGCCTCTGGAAACACCATATATTTT.

The rearrangement links TRBV7-2 to TRBJ2-7, with D possibly matching TRBD1 (5 bases). Deletions cut 0 bases from V and 4 bases from J, with 10 bases between. Germline assignment: CDR1 SGHTA and CDR2 FQGNSA. The CDR3 has 14 amino acids. This chain's CDR3 is CASSLAGRDYEQYF. In DNA form, the CDR3 reads TGTGCCAGCAGCTTAGCGGGCAGGGATTACGAGCAGTACTTC.

V is TRBV30 and J is TRBJ1-6, with 9 positions matching TRBD1. CDR3 length: 14 residues. J was trimmed by 7 bases and V by 1 base; bases with no gene match: 2. Germline V gene data show CDR1 as GTSNPN and CDR2 as SVGIG (reference sequence). This CDR3 reads CAWSGGQGNSPLHF. CDR3 nucleotides: TGTGCCTGGAGTGGGGGACAGGGAAATTCACCCCTCCACTTT.

This chain connects TRBV24-1 to TRBJ2-5; TRBD2 matches 11 bases. The germline CDR1 and CDR2 sequences are KGHDR and SFDVKD. The CDR3 contains 16 residues. Trimming cost V 3 bases and J 2 bases; bases outside gene matches: 4. The CDR3 nucleotides read TGTGCCACCAGTGATCCTGGGACTAGCGGACAAGAGACCCAGTACTTC. This gives the protein CATSDPGTSGQETQYF.

The genes are TRBV7-3 and TRBJ1-6, with D maybe TRBD1 (6 bases). This CDR3 has 16 residues. V lost 5 bases and J 0 bases, leaving 11 bases between the germline ends. Germline CDR1 and CDR2: SGHTA and FQGTGA. The CDR3 loop reads CASSDRPRSYNSPLHF. The CDR3 nucleotides read TGTGCCAGCAGCGACAGGCCCCGCTCCTATAATTCACCCCTCCACTTT.

The chain uses TRBV11-2 and TRBJ2-1, with TRBD1 matching over 10 bases. This CDR3 region has 15 residues. Germline values: CDR1 SGHAT, CDR2 FQNNGV. After removal of 5 bases from V and 1 base from J, the junction contained 2 bases not matched to a gene. In nucleotides, the CDR3 is TGTGCCAGCAGCATGGGACAGGGGTCCTACAATGAGCAGTTCTTC. It specifies CASSMGQGSYNEQFF.

V gene TRBV19 combines with J gene TRBJ1-2, with D possibly matching TRBD1 (5 bases). The germline V gene encodes CDR1 LNHDA and CDR2 SQIVND (reference sequence). The CDR3 loop spans 15 amino acids. V lost 5 bases and J lost 7, with 20 bases in between. The CDR3 DNA reads TGTGCCAGTAGTCCGGCGCTGGGGGATCGCTCTGGCTACACCTTC. Translated, it gives CASSPALGDRSGYTF.

V and J are TRBV14 and TRBJ2-7, with 11 bases fitting TRBD1. The CDR3 consists of 20 residues. V lost 1 base to trimming and J lost 0 bases; unmatched junction nucleotides: 14. Germline assignment: CDR1 SGHDN and CDR2 FVKESK. For the CDR3, the DNA is TGTGCCAGCAGCCAAGGAGAGTTTCGGACAGGGGGCGGTTCCTCCTACGAGCAGTACTTC. Protein sequence: CASSQGEFRTGGGSSYEQYF.

This chain links TRBV11-2 with TRBJ1-2; D is unclear. Trimming shortened V by 4 bases and J by 8 bases, and 8 bases separated the two germline ends. Germline CDR1 and CDR2: SGHAT and FQNNGV. CDR3 length: 11 amino acids. CDR3 residues: CASSSGSGYTF. In DNA, the CDR3 is TGTGCCAGCAGCTCCGGGTCAGGCTACACCTTC.

The rearrangement links TRBV3-1 (or the pseudogene TRBV3-2) to TRBJ2-1, with TRBD2 matching 7 bases. The trim removed 5 bases at V and 7 bases at J, leaving 11 bases unmatched. Germline V gene data show CDR1 as LGHDT and CDR2 as YNNKEL (reference sequence). This CDR3 is 15 amino acids long. CDR3 region: CASSSRLAVINEQFF. CDR3 coding DNA: TGTGCCAGCAGCTCCAGACTAGCAGTCATTAATGAGCAGTTCTTC.

The chain recombines TRBV5-1 with TRBJ2-3; D is ambiguous. V was pared by 5 bases and J by 5 bases, with 15 bases between. This CDR3 has 14 residues. From germline, CDR1 is SGHRS and CDR2 YFSETQ. In DNA form, the CDR3 reads TGCGCCAGCAGAGAGGCGGAGTATGGAGATACGCAGTATTTT. Its translation: CASREAEYGDTQYF.

This clone appeared a single time. The gene calls are TRBV29-1 and TRBJ1-2; D remains unclear. This CDR3 region has 12 residues. Looked up from germline, CDR1 is SQVTM and CDR2 is ANQGSEA. Trimming took off 1 base at V and 2 bases at J, with 5 bases between the two ends. CDR3 protein: CSVEGSNYGYTF. As DNA, the CDR3 is TGCAGCGTTGAAGGTTCCAACTATGGCTACACCTTC.

The J gene is TRBJ2-7, the V gene TRBV5-1; TRBD2 matches at 10 bases. Per the germline V gene, CDR1 is SGHRS and CDR2 is YFSETQ. V lost 1 base and J lost 3; bases outside the gene matches: 4. The CDR3 is made up of 15 amino acids. The CDR3 region is CASSLTSGERYEQYF. The CDR3 DNA is TGCGCCAGCAGCTTGACTAGCGGGGAACGCTACGAGCAGTACTTC.

This clone appeared a single time. V is TRBV5-1 and J is TRBJ2-7; tentatively, D is TRBD2 (6 bases). Germline assignment: CDR1 SGHRS and CDR2 YFSETQ. V lost 0 bases and J 2 bases, leaving 15 bases between the germline ends. The CDR3 totals 16 residues. CDR3 sequence reads: CASSLDGLAQTYEQYF. The CDR3 nucleotides are TGCGCCAGCAGCTTGGACGGGCTAGCGCAGACCTACGAGCAGTACTTC.

The chain employs TRBV5-1 and TRBJ1-2; possibly TRBD1 for D (6 bases). Germline V gene sequence: CDR1 SGHRS, CDR2 YFSETQ. V was clipped by 0 bases and J by 3 bases, with 12 bases between them. This CDR3 region has 15 residues. This CDR3 is CASSLAQGTHYGYTF. DNA of the CDR3: TGCGCCAGCAGCTTGGCCCAGGGGACGCACTATGGCTACACCTTC.

This sequence joins TRBV3-1 (or the pseudogene TRBV3-2) and TRBJ1-1; D is perhaps TRBD1 (5 bases). V lost 0 bases, J lost 0 bases, and 8 bases lay in between. The length of the CDR3 is 15 residues. The V gene's germline CDR1 is LGHDT and CDR2 YNNKEL (reference sequence). CDR3 loop: CASSQDRTMNTEAFF. CDR3 DNA: TGTGCCAGCAGCCAAGACAGGACAATGAACACTGAAGCTTTCTTT.

V usage is TRBV3-1 (or the pseudogene TRBV3-2) and J usage is TRBJ1-3; D ambiguous. V shed 0 bases and J shed 0 bases, with 9 bases lying between them. The CDR3 spans 16 residues. In germline, CDR1 is LGHDT, CDR2 YNNKEL (reference sequence). The CDR3 protein is CASSQERQPSGNTIYF. In nucleotides, the CDR3 is TGTGCCAGCAGCCAAGAGAGGCAGCCCTCTGGAAACACCATATATTTT.

This clone has just one count. The V and J genes are TRBV6-5 and TRBJ1-5; no clear D gene. V was trimmed by 6 bases and J by 1 base, leaving 13 bases between them. CDR1 is MNHEY, CDR2 SVGAGI, per germline. This CDR3 region has 15 residues. Here the CDR3 DNA reads TGTGCCAGCAGCCGGCGGCGGGGAAGCAATCAGCCCCAGCATTTT. Translation gives CASSRRRGSNQPQHF.

This clone was detected only once. This chain uses TRBV30 with TRBJ1-1; tentative D call: TRBD1 (5 bases). The CDR3 is made up of 14 amino acids. Trimming removed 2 bases from V and 1 base from J, with 11 bases in between. The germline gives CDR1 GTSNPN, CDR2 SVGIG (reference sequence). The CDR3 region is CAWSLTGTNTEAFF. In DNA form, the CDR3 reads TGTGCCTGGAGTCTAACAGGCACGAACACTGAAGCTTTCTTT.

This sequence joins TRBV6-2 or TRBV6-3 and TRBJ1-1, with TRBD1 as a possible D gene (5 bases). The V gene's germline CDR1 is MNHEY and CDR2 SVGEGT. The CDR3 has 13 amino acids. V lost 0 bases, J lost 8 bases, and 10 bases lay in between. The CDR3 DNA reads TGTGCCAGCAGTTACTCGCAGGGAACCGAAGCTTTCTTT. This gives the protein CASSYSQGTEAFF.